One and the same sample provided the 30 T cell receptor beta chains below, sequenced in a study of T cells in Graves' hyperthyroidism and ophthalmopathy. TCR beta CDR3 region amplification was performed from RNA transcripts. An initial round of RT-PCR targeting the TCR CDR3 relied on the HTBI primer set. Via MiXCR, TCRdb re-called the multiplex PCR reads, giving one row per CDR3 protein. The table has 310,000 or so distinct CDR3 sequences, around 15% seen once. Sequencing input: blood. The receptor set was obtained from an older woman with Graves' ophthalmopathy.

This clonotype was seen ten or more times. This chain links TRBV6-1 with TRBJ2-5, with 8 bases matching TRBD1. With 3 bases clipped from V and 14 bases from J, the junction kept 8 bases outside the gene matches. CDR3 size: 12 residues. Germline CDR1 and CDR2: MNHNS and SASEGT. The chain's CDR3 is CASSDWTGYGYF. The CDR3 region has the DNA TGTGCCAGCAGTGATTGGACAGGGTACGGATACTTC.

The sample holds a few counts of this clonotype. CDR3 in amino acids: CASSIHGGTPAYNEQFF. CDR3 DNA sequence: TGTGCCAGCAGCATACACGGCGGGACTCCCGCCTACAATGAGCAGTTCTTC. The rearrangement links TRBV5-4 to TRBJ2-1; D is perhaps TRBD2 (6 bases). Germline lookup yields CDR1 SGHNT and CDR2 YYREEE (reference sequence). Deletions cut 4 bases from V and 2 bases from J, with 19 bases between. The CDR3 covers 17 residues. The entire variable domain, with the rest obtained from reference TRBV5-4 and TRBJ2-1, is as follows: ETGVTQSPTHLIKTRGQQVTLRCSSQSGHNTVSWYQQALGQGPQFIFQYYREEENGRGNFPPRFSGLQFPNYSSELNVNALELDDSALYLCASSIHGGTPAYNEQFFGPGTRLTVL.

The CDR3 sequence: CASSKGLYEQYF. CDR3 coding DNA: TGTGCCAGCAGTAAGGGGTTGTACGAGCAGTACTTC. The chain is built from TRBV6-2 or TRBV6-3 and TRBJ2-7, with D possibly matching TRBD1 (5 bases). Per germline, CDR1 MNHEY and CDR2 SVGEGT. Trimming took off 5 bases at V and 4 bases at J, with 9 bases between the two ends. The CDR3 has 12 residues.

This chain connects TRBV29-1 to TRBJ1-3, with D uncertain. This CDR3 is built from 13 residues. In germline, CDR1 is SQVTM, CDR2 ANQGSEA. The V gene lost 4 bases and the J gene lost 0 bases, with 7 bases spanning the gap. The CDR3 sequence: CSVVRSSGNTIYF. The CDR3 nucleotides are TGCAGCGTTGTACGGAGCTCTGGAAACACCATATATTTT.

This clonotype was recorded at least ten times. The J gene is TRBJ1-4, the V gene TRBV3-1, with TRBD1 matching over 7 bases. Germline V CDR1 and CDR2: LGHDT, YNNKEL (reference sequence). The J segment lost 7 bases and the V segment lost 0 bases, leaving 5 bases of the junction unmatched. This CDR3 is 15 amino acids long. The CDR3, as DNA: TGTGCCAGCAGCCAAGATTTAGGGGGCGGTGAAAAACTGTTTTTT. The encoded protein is CASSQDLGGGEKLFF.

This clonotype was observed many times. The chain links TRBV28 to TRBJ2-5, with TRBD1 matching 7 bases. With 6 bases clipped from V and 1 base from J, the junction kept 2 bases outside the gene matches. CDR1 is MDHEN and CDR2 is SYDVKM in the germline V gene. CDR3 length: 13 residues. The CDR3 nucleotides read TGTGCCAGCAGGGGACAGACCCAAGAGACCCAGTACTTC. The encoded protein is CASRGQTQETQYF. Variable domain in full (rest from reference TRBV28 and TRBJ2-5): DVKVTQSSRYLVKRTGEKVFLECVQDMDHENMFWYRQDPGLGLRLIYFSYDVKMKEKGDIPEGYSVSREKKERFSLILESASTNQTSMYLCASRGQTQETQYFGPGTRLLVL.

This clonotype was found a few times. The chain couples TRBV5-1 to TRBJ1-6; TRBD1 agrees at 8 bases. With 4 bases clipped from V and 6 bases from J, the junction kept 0 bases outside the gene matches. This CDR3 region has 13 residues. Germline assignment: CDR1 SGHRS and CDR2 YFSETQ. The CDR3 loop reads CASSDRGNSPLHF. CDR3 DNA: TGCGCCAGCAGCGACAGGGGTAATTCACCCCTCCACTTT.

The chain carries TRBV14 and TRBJ2-7; D unclear. Trimming pared 1 base from V and 0 bases from J, leaving 4 bases between. CDR1 and CDR2 (germline): SGHDN, FVKESK. CDR3 length: 13 amino acids. DNA for the CDR3: TGTGCCAGCAGCCAAGTGAGCTCCTACGAGCAGTACTTC. Its protein product is CASSQVSSYEQYF.

This clonotype was seen ten or more times. V is TRBV2 and J is TRBJ1-2; D gene ambiguous. The CDR3 runs 15 residues. CDR1 is SNHLY, CDR2 FYNNEI, per germline. V was trimmed by 3 bases and J by 8 bases, leaving 19 bases between them. The CDR3 coding sequence is TGTGCCAGCAGTGATCCGGCCAAAGAGTCGGAGGGCTACACCTTC. Its protein is CASSDPAKESEGYTF.

Turning to this clonotype: A read error is possible here, since a much larger clone lies one base away. The genes are TRBV3-1 and TRBJ1-5, with 12 nucleotides matching TRBD1. The CDR3 has 18 amino acids. Trimming cost V 5 bases and J 4 bases; bases outside gene matches: 12. Germline-derived CDR1 and CDR2 are LGHDT and YNNKEL (reference sequence). The CDR3 nucleotides read TGTGCCAGCAGCACCCAAGGGACAGGGGGCGAGAGGAATCAGCCCCAGCATTTT. It specifies CASSTQGTGGERNQPQHF.

This clonotype has at least ten counts. CDR3 sequence (DNA): TGCGCCAGCAGCTTGGGAGGGGGGGATCAAGATACGCAGTATTTT. As protein: CASSLGGGDQDTQYF. The chain couples TRBV5-1 to TRBJ2-3; possibly TRBD2 for D (7 bases). Trimming took 0 bases from V and 5 from J, leaving 13 bases between them. The CDR3 loop spans 15 amino acids. CDR1 and CDR2 from the germline V gene are SGHRS and YFSETQ.

This clonotype was recorded many times. The J gene is TRBJ1-5, the V gene TRBV20-1; 8 positions agree with TRBD1. CDR3 length: 13 amino acids. Unmatched junction bases numbered 7, after V lost 5 bases and J lost 7 bases. From germline, CDR1 is DFQATT and CDR2 SNEGSKA (reference sequence). CDR3 in DNA: TGCAGTGCTCGGACAGGGACGGCACAGCCCCAGCATTTT. Amino acid sequence: CSARTGTAQPQHF.

The V and J genes are TRBV29-1 and TRBJ2-3; unclear D gene. Trimming stripped 0 bases from V and 0 bases from J, with 7 bases between. The CDR3 has 14 residues. Germline CDR1 SQVTM, CDR2 ANQGSEA. The CDR3 is CSVEDRKSTDTQYF. Here the CDR3 DNA reads TGCAGCGTTGAAGACAGGAAGAGCACAGATACGCAGTATTTT.

The CDR3 sequence: CAISEVTVTGELFF. In nucleotides, the CDR3 is TGTGCCATCAGTGAAGTGACAGTCACCGGGGAGCTGTTTTTT. V is TRBV10-3 and J is TRBJ2-2, with TRBD1 as a possible D gene (5 bases). This CDR3 has 14 residues. CDR1 and CDR2 from the germline V gene are ENHRY and SYGVKD. The V gene lost 3 bases and the J gene lost 4 bases, with 9 bases spanning the gap.

This clonotype was seen many times. The chain couples TRBV7-2 to TRBJ2-7, with 7 bases fitting TRBD1. CDR1 is SGHTA and CDR2 is FQGNSA in the germline V gene. CDR3 length equals 15 residues. J lost 0 bases, V lost 3 bases, and 5 bases had no gene match. The CDR3 nucleotides read TGTGCCAGCAGCTTCCAGGACAGGAGCTCCTACGAGCAGTACTTC. It is translated as CASSFQDRSSYEQYF.

This clonotype showed up just a few times. This sequence joins TRBV3-1 and TRBJ1-5; 8 positions agree with TRBD1. Germline trimming cut 3 bases from V and 9 bases from J; bases unmatched to any gene: 10. The CDR3 length is 15 residues. Germline V lookup: CDR1 LGHDT, CDR2 YNNKEL (reference sequence). CDR3 DNA sequence: TGTGCCAGCAGCCAGGAGGGGACAGGAGGTCCGCCCCAGCATTTT. Protein product: CASSQEGTGGPPQHF.

This chain connects TRBV20-1 to TRBJ2-1, with 13 bases identical to TRBD2. V was pared by 7 bases and J by 4 bases, with 7 bases of the junction left unmatched. The CDR3 runs 15 residues. Germline V gene sequence: CDR1 DFQATT, CDR2 SNEGSKA (reference sequence). CDR3 DNA: TGCAGTGTTCCGACTAGCGGGGGGTTTTACAATGAGCAGTTCTTC. Protein sequence: CSVPTSGGFYNEQFF.

This clonotype occurred a few times. This chain connects TRBV5-8 to TRBJ2-2; 7 bases align to TRBD1. The CDR3 extends over 18 amino acids. Germline-derived CDR1 and CDR2 are SGHTS and YDEGEE. V lost 0 bases, J lost 3 bases, and 11 bases stayed unmatched. The CDR3 reads CASSLEAGGLGYTGELFF. In DNA form, the CDR3 reads TGTGCCAGCAGCTTGGAGGCAGGGGGTCTCGGTTACACCGGGGAGCTGTTTTTT.

This clonotype has at least ten counts. The chain is built from TRBV28 and TRBJ2-3, with 7 bases lining up with TRBD2. Per germline, CDR1 MDHEN and CDR2 SYDVKM. Unmatched junction bases numbered 8, after V lost 1 base and J lost 4 bases. The CDR3 is 16 residues long. As DNA, the CDR3 is TGTGCCAGCAGTTTATTGATTGGCGGGAGAGCAGATACGCAGTATTTT. Translated, it gives CASSLLIGGRADTQYF.

There are many counts of this clonotype. The chain joins TRBV29-1 to TRBJ1-5, with 7 positions matching TRBD1. Germline V lookup: CDR1 SQVTM, CDR2 ANQGSEA. This CDR3 has 14 amino acids. V trimming: 4 bases; J trimming: 6 bases; junction bases outside the gene matches: 9. The DNA for the CDR3 is TGCAGCGTTGGATCGACAGGGTTGGGTCAGCCCCAGCATTTT. Its translation: CSVGSTGLGQPQHF.

The CDR3 region has the DNA TGTGCCAGTAGTATGGGAATGGGGGCTCGTGGGGCCGGGGAGCTGTTTTTT. This translates into CASSMGMGARGAGELFF. This chain joins TRBV19 and TRBJ2-2; TRBD1 might be the D (6 bases). Germline assignment: CDR1 LNHDA and CDR2 SQIVND (reference sequence). V was cut by 3 bases and J by 6 bases, with 20 bases left in between. The CDR3 length is 17 residues.

This clonotype was found many times. The chain employs TRBV14 and TRBJ2-5; D call uncertain. The germline V gene has CDR1 SGHDN and CDR2 FVKESK. Trimming pared 3 bases from V and 1 base from J, leaving 6 bases between. The CDR3 has 13 amino acids. The CDR3 reads CASSQRPQETQYF. CDR3 sequence (DNA): TGTGCCAGCAGCCAGCGGCCCCAAGAGACCCAGTACTTC.

This chain joins TRBV9 and TRBJ2-7; D remains ambiguous. CDR1 SGDLS and CDR2 YYNGEE come from the germline V gene. This CDR3 region has 14 residues. V was trimmed by 0 bases and J by 4 bases, leaving 11 bases between them. This CDR3 reads CASSVDGYGYEQYF. CDR3 nucleotides: TGTGCCAGCAGCGTAGACGGGTACGGATACGAGCAGTACTTC.

The chain carries TRBV29-1 and TRBJ1-4, with TRBD1 identical over 7 bases. Germline V gene lookup returns CDR1 SQVTM and CDR2 ANQGSEA. CDR3 size: 14 residues. J was trimmed by 7 bases and V by 2 bases; bases with no gene match: 7. CDR3 sequence: CSVETDRPGEKLFF. DNA for the CDR3: TGCAGCGTTGAAACGGACAGGCCAGGTGAAAAACTGTTTTTT. The variable domain in full, with the rest retrieved from reference TRBV29-1 and TRBJ1-4, is SAVISQKPSRDICQRGTSLTIQCQVDSQVTMMFWYRQQPGQSLTLIATANQGSEATYESGFVIDKFPISRPNLTFSTLTVSNMSPEDSSIYLCSVETDRPGEKLFFGSGTQLSVL.

Ten or more counts support this clonotype. J is TRBJ2-5 and V is TRBV11-2; TRBD1 matches 11 bases. The trim removed 5 bases at V and 5 bases at J, leaving 7 bases unmatched. CDR3 length: 15 amino acids. Per germline, CDR1 SGHAT and CDR2 FQNNGV. The CDR3 region has the DNA TGTGCCAGCAGCCAAACCGGGACAGGGGGTGAGACCCAGTACTTC. Encoded protein: CASSQTGTGGETQYF.

This clonotype was detected ten times or more. The gene calls are TRBV18 and TRBJ2-7; TRBD2 aligns across 7 bases. The CDR3 loop spans 12 amino acids. V trimming: 2 bases; J trimming: 7 bases; junction bases outside the gene matches: 2. Germline V gene sequence: CDR1 KGHSH, CDR2 LQKENI. The CDR3 DNA reads TGTGCCAGCTCACCATCCGGGGGGGAGCAGTACTTC. It yields the protein CASSPSGGEQYF.

The chain is built from TRBV12-3 or TRBV12-4 and TRBJ2-5; 7 nucleotides line up with TRBD2. V shed 6 bases and J 4 bases; nucleotides not matched to a gene: 8. The CDR3 consists of 14 residues. CDR3 DNA: TGTGCCAGCAGCCGGGACTATGGGTCAGAGACCCAGTACTTC. It yields the protein CASSRDYGSETQYF.

Note on this clonotype: A clone one base away is much larger, so this may be a read error. The chain combines TRBV6-1 with TRBJ1-4; D not resolved. The germline gives CDR1 MNHNS, CDR2 SASEGT. This CDR3 contains 13 residues. The DNA of the CDR3 is TGTACCATCACGGACGGATGGAATGAAAAACTGTTTTTT. It yields the protein CTITDGWNEKLFF.

This chain joins TRBV4-3 and TRBJ2-3; D not resolved. Between the trimmed V and J ends, which lost 5 bases and 1 base, there was a span of 10 bases. In germline, CDR1 is LGHNA, CDR2 YSLEER. CDR3 length: 14 amino acids. The CDR3 is CASSVSPGTDTQYF. CDR3 nucleotide sequence: TGCGCCAGCAGCGTATCGCCCGGCACAGATACGCAGTATTTT.

This clonotype was counted at least ten times. V gene TRBV28 combines with J gene TRBJ2-7, with 7 bases matching TRBD1. Trimming removed 7 bases from V and 0 bases from J; junction bases left unmatched: 12. In germline, CDR1 is MDHEN, CDR2 SYDVKM. This CDR3 spans 16 amino acids. CDR3 DNA: TGTGCCAGCACCCCTTCACCCGGGACAGCCTCCTACGAGCAGTACTTC. Residues: CASTPSPGTASYEQYF.